These 23 T cell receptor beta chains originate from one sample sequenced in a study of T-cell memory formation after mild COVID-19. TCRdb reprocessed the 5' RACE reads with MiXCR, giving one entry per CDR3 protein. The data hold some 300,000 distinct CDR3 sequences, with under 25% observed a single time. The material sequenced was PBMCs or a T cell subset sorted from them (not recorded which). All receptors come from a man between 18 and 35 years old who had mild COVID-19 (a few samples of this study predate the infection). Cell type and time point are not known.

This clonotype has a handful of counts. The CDR3, as DNA: TGCAGTGCTGAAGTTCGGGAAGGCTATGGCTACACCTTC. Translating it yields CSAEVREGYGYTF. This sequence joins TRBV20-1 and TRBJ1-2; the D is unclear. The CDR3 is made up of 13 amino acids. The germline gives CDR1 DFQATT, CDR2 SNEGSKA (reference sequence). Trimming took off 5 bases at V and 4 bases at J, with 14 bases between the two ends.

The genes are TRBV12-2 and TRBJ1-4; the DNA was not used to check the table's D call, TRBD1. TRBV12-2 is labeled a pseudogene. The CDR3 length is 18 residues. CDR3 nucleotide sequence: TGTGCAAGTCGCTTAGAGACAGGGCTCGGAACAACTAATGAAAAACTGTTTTTT. Amino acids: CASRLETGLGTTNEKLFF.

The V and J genes are TRBV20-1 and TRBJ2-5, with D possibly TRBD2 on 6 matching bases. V gave up 6 bases and J gave up 5 bases, with 16 bases separating them. Germline lookup yields CDR1 DFQATT and CDR2 SNEGSKA (reference sequence). The CDR3 runs to 13 residues. The CDR3 sequence: CSARKEGLETQYF. CDR3 bases: TGCAGTGCCAGAAAAGAGGGACTGGAGACCCAGTACTTC.

This clonotype was counted only a few times. In DNA form, the CDR3 reads TGTGCCAGCAGCCCACCCGGGACAGGGCCGAAGCCCCAGCATTTT. Residues: CASSPPGTGPKPQHF. This chain uses TRBV7-9 with TRBJ1-5; 9 bases line up with TRBD1. V shed 5 bases, J shed 8 bases, and the junction held 10 bases outside the gene matches. CDR1 and CDR2 from the germline V gene are SEHNR and FQNEAQ (reference sequence). CDR3 length: 15 residues.

This clonotype has only a few counts. The chain joins TRBV25-1 to TRBJ2-1; D possibly corresponds to TRBD2 (7 bases). Trimming took off 3 bases at V and 8 bases at J, with 14 bases between the two ends. Germline-derived CDR1 and CDR2 are MGHDK and SYGVNS. The CDR3 has 14 residues. The CDR3 is CASSDRGALDEQFF. As DNA, the CDR3 is TGTGCCAGCAGTGATCGGGGGGCTTTGGATGAGCAGTTCTTC.

This clonotype was detected ten times or more. This sequence joins TRBV11-1 and TRBJ2-5, with TRBD1 matching over 7 bases. J was trimmed by 3 bases and V by 6 bases; bases with no gene match: 10. This CDR3 contains 15 residues. Germline V lookup: CDR1 SGHAT, CDR2 FQDESV (reference sequence). The CDR3 DNA reads TGTGCCAGCAGGAACCGGGACAGAGGGGAAGAGACCCAGTACTTC. Translating gives CASRNRDRGEETQYF.

This clonotype came up a few times. The chain recombines TRBV7-9 with TRBJ2-3, with D perhaps TRBD2 (6 bases). CDR1 is SEHNR and CDR2 is FQNEAQ in the germline V gene (reference sequence). The CDR3 is 11 amino acids. The CDR3 sequence is CGLERADTQYF. Written as DNA, the CDR3 is TGTGGACTAGAAAGGGCAGATACGCAGTATTTT. The full variable domain, in which reference TRBV7-9 and TRBJ2-3 provide the parts outside the CDR3, is DTGVSQNPRHKITKRGQNVTFRCDPISEHNRLYWYRQTLGQGPEFLTYFQNEAQLEKSRLLSDRFSAERPKGSFSTLEIQRTEQGDSAMYLCGLERADTQYFGPGTRLTVL.

The chain recombines TRBV2 with TRBJ2-7; D ambiguous. V shed 8 bases and J shed 1 base, with 9 bases lying between them. The length of the CDR3 is 12 residues. The germline V gene encodes CDR1 SNHLY and CDR2 FYNNEI. The CDR3 nucleotides are TGTGCCAGCGAAAAGATGTCCTACGAGCAGTACGTC. Protein product: CASEKMSYEQYV.

V gene TRBV9 combines with J gene TRBJ1-1; D gene uncertain. V gave up 0 bases and J gave up 0 bases, with 9 bases separating them. The germline V gene has CDR1 SGDLS and CDR2 YYNGEE. The CDR3 totals 15 residues. The CDR3 spells CASSVDPKMNTEAFF. The CDR3 nucleotides are TGTGCCAGCAGCGTAGACCCAAAAATGAACACTGAAGCTTTCTTT.

This clonotype turned up a few times. The genes are TRBV5-5 and TRBJ2-3; the match to TRBD2 covers 8 bases. This CDR3 is 16 amino acids long. The germline CDR1 and CDR2 sequences are SGHKS and YYEKEE (reference sequence). V trimming: 4 bases; J trimming: 5 bases; junction bases outside the gene matches: 12. This chain's CDR3 is CASSQAGSGEVDTQYF. CDR3 nucleotides: TGTGCCAGCAGCCAAGCAGGTAGCGGGGAGGTAGATACGCAGTATTTT.

The table lists this clonotype with a few counts. The chain uses TRBV10-3 and TRBJ2-7; 9 bases are a match to TRBD1. The V and J ends lost 6 bases and 4 bases, in that order; junction bases with no gene match: 4. The CDR3 is 13 amino acids. The germline V gene has CDR1 ENHRY and CDR2 SYGVKD. The CDR3 loop is CAIRGQGEYEQYV. The CDR3, as DNA: TGTGCCATCAGGGGACAGGGCGAGTACGAGCAGTACGTC.

The chain combines TRBV12-3 or TRBV12-4 with TRBJ2-3; TRBD2 agrees at 10 bases. The CDR3 loop spans 17 amino acids. Trimming took 0 bases from V and 2 from J; bases not matched to a gene: 5. CDR3 amino acids: CASSLAGLAGDTDTQYF. The CDR3 DNA is TGTGCCAGCAGTTTAGCGGGGCTAGCGGGGGACACAGATACGCAGTATTTT.

There are many counts of this clonotype. The chain is built from TRBV5-1 and TRBJ1-2; the D is unclear. The CDR3 is 12 amino acids. Germline V CDR1 and CDR2: SGHRS, YFSETQ. V lost 4 bases and J 4 bases, leaving 8 bases between the germline ends. CDR3 nucleotides: TGCGCCAGCAGCCAAGACCCCTATGGCTACACCTTC. Translating gives CASSQDPYGYTF.

The rearrangement joins TRBV12-2 to TRBJ2-7; no check of the table's D call, TRBD2, against the DNA was made. TRBV12-2 is assigned pseudogene status. The CDR3 contains 16 residues. CDR3 protein: CASRLDSEDHTREQYV. CDR3 in DNA: TGTGCAAGTCGCTTAGATAGCGAAGACCATACTAGGGAGCAGTACGTC.

This clonotype was recorded many times. CDR3 residues: CASSYTSGMGYTF. The CDR3 bases are TGTGCCAGCAGCTATACCTCAGGGATGGGCTACACCTTC. The chain combines TRBV12-3 or TRBV12-4 with TRBJ1-2, with a tentative D call TRBD1 (5 bases). This CDR3 region has 13 residues. Trimming removed 6 bases from V and 8 bases from J, with 16 bases in between.

The genes are TRBV11-2 and TRBJ2-2; 9 nucleotides agree with TRBD1. The CDR3 runs to 16 residues. Looked up from germline, CDR1 is SGHAT and CDR2 is FQNNGV. The trim removed 9 bases at V and 1 base at J, leaving 9 bases unmatched. CDR3 protein: CASKIPGQGNTGELFF. CDR3 nucleotide sequence: TGTGCCAGTAAGATTCCGGGACAGGGGAACACCGGGGAGCTGTTTTTT. Full variable domain (outside the CDR3, taken from reference TRBV11-2 and TRBJ2-2): EAGVAQSPRYKIIEKRQSVAFWCNPISGHATLYWYQQILGQGPKLLIQFQNNGVVDDSQLPKDRFSAERLKGVDSTLKIQPAKLEDSAVYLCASKIPGQGNTGELFFGEGSRLTVL.

This chain connects TRBV4-1 to TRBJ2-3, with 9 bases matching TRBD1. This CDR3 comprises 21 residues. V lost 1 base, J lost 0 bases, and 17 bases stayed unmatched. Germline V CDR1 and CDR2: MGHRA, YSYEKL. CDR3 in DNA: TGCGCCAGCAGCCAAGTAGCGACCGGGACAGGGCCAACTTCTAGCACAGATACGCAGTATTTT. This sequence encodes CASSQVATGTGPTSSTDTQYF.

The V gene is TRBV6-2 or TRBV6-3, the J gene TRBJ1-2; D may be TRBD1 (6 bases). The CDR3 runs 13 residues. With 6 bases removed from V and 3 bases from J, the gap between germline ends came to 11 bases. In germline, CDR1 is MNHEY, CDR2 SVGEGT. In DNA, the CDR3 is TGTGCCAGCAGCTATCGACAGGACTATGGCTACACCTTC. It is translated as CASSYRQDYGYTF.

CDR3 protein: CASSLAAGYYTDTQYF. The CDR3 coding sequence is TGTGCCAGCAGCTTAGCGGCGGGGTACTACACAGATACGCAGTATTTT. V and J are TRBV7-2 and TRBJ2-3; tentative D call: TRBD2 (6 bases). Germline-derived CDR1 and CDR2 are SGHTA and FQGNSA. Trimming removed 0 bases at V and 2 bases at J, with 12 bases between. The CDR3 spans 16 residues.

V gene TRBV7-9 combines with J gene TRBJ2-1; 8 bases are a match to TRBD2. The germline CDR1 and CDR2 sequences are SEHNR and FQNEAQ (reference sequence). V trimming: 5 bases; J trimming: 10 bases; junction bases outside the gene matches: 7. The CDR3 sequence is 13 residues long. The chain's CDR3 is CASSLRSGDEQFF. CDR3 coding DNA: TGTGCCAGCAGCCTCCGTAGCGGGGACGAGCAGTTCTTC.

This clonotype was recorded a few times. The chain uses TRBV7-8 and TRBJ2-3; no clear D gene. Germline V lookup: CDR1 SGHVS, CDR2 FQNEAQ. V was shortened by 3 bases and J by 0 bases, with 10 bases between the two germline ends. The CDR3 is made up of 15 amino acids. The CDR3 nucleotides are TGTGCCAGCAGCTTTCCCCAGGCCAGCACAGATACGCAGTATTTT. This codes for CASSFPQASTDTQYF.

The chain combines TRBV4-1 with TRBJ2-1; TRBD2 aligns across 9 bases. Germline V CDR1 and CDR2: MGHRA, YSYEKL. V dropped 1 base and J dropped 10; count of bases not matched to a gene: 14. The CDR3 extends over 17 amino acids. CDR3 coding DNA: TGCGCCAGCAGCCAAGGACCTAGGGCTAGCGGGGTCATCGAGCAGTTCTTC. Translated, it gives CASSQGPRASGVIEQFF.

This clonotype was recorded at least ten times. The chain has TRBV20-1 and TRBJ1-4, with 7 bases aligning to TRBD1. Germline lookup yields CDR1 DFQATT and CDR2 SNEGSKA (reference sequence). J lost 7 bases, V lost 6 bases, and 8 bases had no gene match. The CDR3 spans 13 residues. The CDR3 spells CSATGEWGEKLFF. In nucleotides, the CDR3 is TGCAGTGCCACAGGGGAATGGGGTGAAAAACTGTTTTTT.